Shown below are 17 T cell receptor beta chains from a single sample sequenced in a study of blood T cell repertoires in COVID-19. Repertoires were generated with immunoSEQ multiplex PCR, while TCRdb's copy carries only in-frame clones and drops some. The sample yields about 480,000 clones, roughly 90% seen once. Sequenced material: PBMCs or T cells enriched from blood (not recorded which). These receptors all stem from a woman in her 40s who had recovered from COVID-19.

The chain is built from TRBV12-3 or TRBV12-4 and TRBJ1-2; 10 bases agree with TRBD1. The trim removed 5 bases at V and 6 bases at J, leaving 3 bases unmatched. The CDR3 is 13 amino acids. The CDR3: CASSATGGNGYTF. CDR3 nucleotide sequence: TGTGCCAGCAGTGCGACAGGGGGCAATGGCTACACCTTC.

V is TRBV9 and J is TRBJ2-1, with 16 bases identical to TRBD2. Germline CDR1 SGDLS, CDR2 YYNGEE. The CDR3 loop spans 16 amino acids. The trim removed 3 bases at V and 8 bases at J, leaving 5 bases unmatched. As DNA, the CDR3 is TGTGCCAGCAGCGCCCCGGGACTAGCGGGAGGGCATGAGCAGTTCTTC. Its protein product is CASSAPGLAGGHEQFF.

The gene calls are TRBV16 and TRBJ1-1, with TRBD1 as a possible D gene (5 bases). The germline CDR1 and CDR2 sequences are KGHSY and FQNENV. The CDR3 is 17 residues long. V lost 1 base and J lost 3, with 18 bases in between. CDR3 sequence reads: CASSQFQLRIGDTEAFF. The CDR3 DNA is TGTGCCAGCAGCCAATTCCAGCTTCGAATAGGGGACACTGAAGCTTTCTTT.

There are a few counts of this clone. The chain links TRBV27 to TRBJ2-5, with 7 positions matching TRBD1. V gave up 0 bases and J gave up 5 bases; unmatched junction bases: 15. The germline V gene encodes CDR1 MNHEY and CDR2 SMNVEV (reference sequence). This CDR3 contains 18 residues. This CDR3 reads CASSLSGPSRGQLETQYF. As DNA, the CDR3 is TGTGCCAGCAGTTTATCGGGGCCGTCCAGGGGACAGCTTGAGACCCAGTACTTC.

V and J are TRBV7-2 and TRBJ2-3; tentatively, D is TRBD1 (5 bases). The ends were cut back, 0 bases at V and 6 bases at J, with 10 bases in the middle. This CDR3 is built from 14 residues. CDR1 and CDR2 from the germline V gene are SGHTA and FQGNSA. CDR3 nucleotides: TGTGCCAGCAGCTTAGCCTGGGGCAGGGATACGCAGTATTTT. It is translated as CASSLAWGRDTQYF. Filled out from reference TRBV7-2 and TRBJ2-3, the complete variable domain reads GAGVSQSPSNKVTEKGKDVELRCDPISGHTALYWYRQSLGQGLEFLIYFQGNSAPDKSGLPSDRFSAERTGGSVSTLTIQRTQQEDSAVYLCASSLAWGRDTQYFGPGTRLTVL.

This clone was counted a few times. The chain has TRBV11-2 and TRBJ2-1, with 7 bases lining up with TRBD2. The CDR3 loop spans 15 amino acids. V trimming: 1 base; J trimming: 4 bases; junction bases outside the gene matches: 4. The germline V gene encodes CDR1 SGHAT and CDR2 FQNNGV. CDR3 coding DNA: TGTGCCAGCAGCTTAGTCGGGGAGGGTTACAATGAGCAGTTCTTC. Protein sequence: CASSLVGEGYNEQFF.

This clone appeared a single time. This sequence joins TRBV5-1 and TRBJ2-1; D might be TRBD2 (6 bases). Germline CDR1 SGHRS, CDR2 YFSETQ. This CDR3 comprises 16 residues. V gave up 0 bases and J gave up 2 bases, with 12 bases separating them. CDR3 amino acids: CASSLAGGDTYNEQFF. DNA of the CDR3: TGCGCCAGCAGCTTGGCCGGCGGGGATACCTACAATGAGCAGTTCTTC.

The gene calls are TRBV4-3 and TRBJ2-5, with D possibly TRBD2 on 6 matching bases. Trimming left V 4 bases short and J 0 bases short, with 15 bases between. Germline CDR1 and CDR2: LGHNA and YSLEER. There are 16 residues in the CDR3. The CDR3 protein is CASSRAGPPYQETQYF. The CDR3 DNA follows: TGCGCCAGCAGCCGCGCGGGACCGCCGTACCAAGAGACCCAGTACTTC.

CDR3 amino acids: CASSLMRSSYNEQFF. CDR3 sequence (DNA): TGTGCCAGCAGTTTAATGAGGAGCTCCTACAATGAGCAGTTCTTC. V and J are TRBV2 and TRBJ2-1; D is undetermined. CDR3 length: 15 amino acids. The V and J ends lost 5 bases and 0 bases respectively, with 11 bases between them. Germline assignment: CDR1 SNHLY and CDR2 FYNNEI.

DNA of the CDR3: TGTGCCAGCAGCCGATCCAGTCCCGACAAAAAGAACACTGAAGCTTTCTTT. It yields the protein CASSRSSPDKKNTEAFF. The chain employs TRBV13 and TRBJ1-1, with D uncertain. Trimming stripped 5 bases from V and 1 base from J, with 20 bases between. In germline, CDR1 is PRHDT, CDR2 FYEKMQ (reference sequence). The CDR3 spans 17 residues.

The chain is built from TRBV28 and TRBJ2-3; 8 positions agree with TRBD2. The V segment lost 8 bases and the J segment 8 bases; nucleotides outside the gene matches: 15. CDR1 is MDHEN and CDR2 is SYDVKM in the germline V gene. This CDR3 is built from 15 residues. The CDR3 coding sequence is TGTGCCAGCCTGCTTTCCGGCGGGGGGACGGGTACGCAGTATTTT. Its protein is CASLLSGGGTGTQYF.

This clone has more than one count but fewer than ten. The V call is TRBV10-3, the J call TRBJ2-7; 8 positions agree with TRBD1. V dropped 2 bases and J dropped 3; count of bases not matched to a gene: 0. The CDR3 is 13 amino acids. CDR1 ENHRY and CDR2 SYGVKD come from the germline V gene. CDR3 in amino acids: CAISEGQGYEQYF. For the CDR3, the DNA is TGTGCCATCAGTGAGGGACAGGGCTACGAGCAGTACTTC.

The gene calls are TRBV29-1 and TRBJ2-3; TRBD2 aligns across 8 bases. V shed 3 bases and J 2 bases; nucleotides not matched to a gene: 10. This CDR3 is 16 amino acids long. In germline, CDR1 is SQVTM, CDR2 ANQGSEA. DNA of the CDR3: TGCAGCGTTGATGGGGGTAGCGGGATTCCCACAGATACGCAGTATTTT. This sequence encodes CSVDGGSGIPTDTQYF.

The V and J genes are TRBV4-3 and TRBJ1-2; tentative D call: TRBD1 (5 bases). V was clipped by 4 bases and J by 4 bases, with 19 bases between them. CDR1 is LGHNA and CDR2 is YSLEER in the germline V gene. CDR3 length equals 16 residues. CDR3 bases: TGCGCCAGCAGCCCATCCCATGGGCAGGGCGGCTATGGCTACACCTTC. It encodes CASSPSHGQGGYGYTF.

V usage is TRBV7-2 and J usage is TRBJ2-2; D gene ambiguous. CDR1 is SGHTA and CDR2 is FQGNSA in the germline V gene. Trimming cost V 1 base and J 2 bases, with 11 bases left between them. The CDR3 is made up of 16 amino acids. The CDR3 bases are TGTGCCAGCAGCTTAGGTTGGGCAGGCAACACCGGGGAGCTGTTTTTT. Its protein product is CASSLGWAGNTGELFF.

V and J are TRBV6-5 and TRBJ2-1; D perhaps matches TRBD2 (6 bases). The CDR3 consists of 13 residues. Per germline, CDR1 MNHEY and CDR2 SVGAGI. Trimming shortened V by 7 bases and J by 10 bases, and 17 bases separated the two germline ends. The CDR3 protein is CASTHRGAGEQFF. Written as DNA, the CDR3 is TGTGCCAGCACTCACCGCGGGGCGGGGGAGCAGTTCTTC.

The chain employs TRBV11-2 and TRBJ1-1, with a weak D call TRBD1 (6 bases). The germline V and J ends were trimmed by 3 bases and 8 bases, with 13 bases remaining between them. Looked up from germline, CDR1 is SGHAT and CDR2 is FQNNGV. There are 13 residues in the CDR3. The CDR3 DNA is TGTGCCAGCAGCTTTGGGACAAATCGAGAAGCTTTCTTT. Translation: CASSFGTNREAFF.